Each of the 14 T cell receptor beta chains below was sequenced from the same sample in a study of cytomegalovirus exposure and HLA in healthy donors (dated by TCRdb to 2015 to 2018). Library preparation was by the immunoSEQ multiplex PCR assay. A mixture of 60 forward primers for TCR Vbeta segments and 13 reverse primers for TCR Jbeta segments was used in the multiplex PCR. Here the immuneACCESS table is served through TCRdb, limited to in-frame sequences with V and J called. Missing clones are a known gap in these copies; in checked studies unresolved V genes cover under half, and the rest lacks a known reason. Here the sample has 110,000 to 150,000 clones; 75% occur a single time. The top ten constitute 7% of the sample. The sequencing sample was made of PBMCs. The receptors shown here come from a young man in good health and CMV-seronegative.

This clone was detected a few times. This chain joins TRBV4-1 and TRBJ2-1; tentative D call: TRBD2 (6 bases). This CDR3 spans 14 amino acids. From germline, CDR1 is MGHRA and CDR2 YSYEKL. V was cut by 3 bases and J by 12 bases, with 18 bases left in between. The CDR3 protein is CASSQGTRIGAQFF. CDR3 sequence (DNA): TGCGCCAGCAGCCAGGGGACTCGGATTGGGGCGCAGTTCTTC.

The rearrangement joins TRBV5-1 to TRBJ1-1; D is ambiguous. Looked up from germline, CDR1 is SGHRS and CDR2 is YFSETQ. V was trimmed by 0 bases and J by 1 base, leaving 7 bases between them. This CDR3 spans 14 amino acids. The CDR3 here is CASSLDSPNTEAFF. The CDR3 DNA reads TGCGCCAGCAGCTTGGACAGCCCGAACACTGAAGCTTTCTTT.

This clone was found once. The chain carries TRBV9 and TRBJ1-6; possibly TRBD1 for D (6 bases). Between the trimmed V and J ends, which lost 4 bases and 6 bases, there was a span of 14 bases. The V gene's germline CDR1 is SGDLS and CDR2 YYNGEE. This CDR3 is 15 amino acids long. CDR3 sequence (DNA): TGTGCCAGCAGCATTGGACAGTTGACTAATTCACCCCTCCACTTT. Translation: CASSIGQLTNSPLHF.

The chain links TRBV14 to TRBJ2-1, with TRBD2 identical over 7 bases. The CDR3 loop spans 15 amino acids. J gave up 4 bases and V 1 base, and 4 bases lay outside the gene matches. Germline V gene sequence: CDR1 SGHDN, CDR2 FVKESK. The DNA for the CDR3 is TGTGCCAGCAGCCAAGGCCGGCGGGGGTACAATGAGCAGTTCTTC. Translated: CASSQGRRGYNEQFF.

The chain employs TRBV5-1 and TRBJ2-2; 7 nucleotides align to TRBD2. The V segment lost 0 bases and the J segment 1 base; nucleotides outside the gene matches: 3. Per the germline V gene, CDR1 is SGHRS and CDR2 is YFSETQ. The CDR3 totals 16 residues. The CDR3, as DNA: TGCGCCAGCAGCTTGGAACCGGGAGGGAACACCGGGGAGCTGTTTTTT. Residues: CASSLEPGGNTGELFF.

The chain links TRBV5-1 to TRBJ2-5; 10 bases line up with TRBD1. This CDR3 has 15 residues. The V gene end was trimmed by 2 bases and the J gene end by 3 bases; junction bases not matched to a gene: 4. CDR1 SGHRS and CDR2 YFSETQ come from the germline V gene. This CDR3 is CASSFSGTGEETQYF. The CDR3 DNA follows: TGCGCCAGCAGCTTCTCCGGGACAGGGGAAGAGACCCAGTACTTC.

This rearrangement joins TRBV10-1 to TRBJ2-1; 12 positions match TRBD2. J was trimmed by 9 bases and V by 7 bases; bases with no gene match: 7. The CDR3 has 14 residues. Germline V CDR1 and CDR2: WNHNN, SYGVQD (reference sequence). The CDR3 region has the DNA TGCGCCAGCACAGAGACTAGCGGGGGCCCTGAGCAGTTCTTC. Translated, it gives CASTETSGGPEQFF.

This clone appeared a single time. The chain combines TRBV7-9 with TRBJ2-1, with 14 bases lining up with TRBD2. The ends lost 4 bases at V and 7 bases at J; junction bases unmatched: 3. Germline CDR1 is SEHNR and CDR2 is FQNEAQ (reference sequence). The CDR3 spans 15 residues. CDR3 nucleotides: TGTGCCAGCAGCTCTCGACTAGCGGGAGGGAATGAGCAGTTCTTC. Translation gives CASSSRLAGGNEQFF.

The chain carries TRBV7-9 and TRBJ2-2; perhaps TRBD1 as D (6 bases). V gave up 8 bases and J gave up 1 base, with 8 bases separating them. The CDR3 spans 13 residues. Germline V lookup: CDR1 SEHNR, CDR2 FQNEAQ (reference sequence). The CDR3: CASGTRNTGELFF. CDR3 in DNA: TGTGCCAGCGGGACAAGGAACACCGGGGAGCTGTTTTTT. Complete variable domain (other parts from reference TRBV7-9 and TRBJ2-2): DTGVSQNPRHKITKRGQNVTFRCDPISEHNRLYWYRQTLGQGPEFLTYFQNEAQLEKSRLLSDRFSAERPKGSFSTLEIQRTEQGDSAMYLCASGTRNTGELFFGEGSRLTVL.

The CDR3 protein is CASRGGDNEQFF. CDR3 in DNA: TGTGCCAGCAGGGGGGGTGACAATGAGCAGTTCTTC. The rearrangement links TRBV11-2 to TRBJ2-1, with a tentative D call TRBD2 (6 bases). The ends were cut back, 6 bases at V and 5 bases at J, with 8 bases in the middle. Germline CDR1 SGHAT, CDR2 FQNNGV. The CDR3 runs 12 residues. The variable domain in full, completed from reference TRBV11-2 and TRBJ2-1, reads EAGVAQSPRYKIIEKRQSVAFWCNPISGHATLYWYQQILGQGPKLLIQFQNNGVVDDSQLPKDRFSAERLKGVDSTLKIQPAKLEDSAVYLCASRGGDNEQFFGPGTRLTVL.

This clone came up once. The rearrangement uses TRBV19 and TRBJ2-3; D is perhaps TRBD1 (5 bases). This CDR3 has 17 residues. Germline CDR1 reads LNHDA; CDR2 reads SQIVND (reference sequence). Trimming pared 5 bases from V and 0 bases from J, leaving 18 bases between. The CDR3 DNA is TGTGCCAGTAGTCGGCCACGTGGGGCGGCTAGCACAGATACGCAGTATTTT. The encoded protein is CASSRPRGAASTDTQYF.

The chain has TRBV19 and TRBJ1-5; 10 nucleotides align to TRBD1. The CDR3 loop spans 16 amino acids. Trimming cost V 4 bases and J 7 bases; bases outside gene matches: 10. Germline CDR1 LNHDA, CDR2 SQIVND (reference sequence). The chain's CDR3 is CASSTADRGLRQPQHF. CDR3 nucleotide sequence: TGTGCCAGTAGTACTGCCGACAGGGGGCTCCGACAGCCCCAGCATTTT. Looking up the rest from reference TRBV19 and TRBJ1-5 gives the full variable domain: DGGITQSPKYLFRKEGQNVTLSCEQNLNHDAMYWYRQDPGQGLRLIYYSQIVNDFQKGDIAEGYSVSREKKESFPLTVTSAQKNPTAFYLCASSTADRGLRQPQHFGDGTRLSIL.

This sequence joins TRBV19 and TRBJ1-4; perhaps TRBD1 as D (5 bases). The CDR3 has 15 residues. Per the germline V gene, CDR1 is LNHDA and CDR2 is SQIVND (reference sequence). With 10 bases removed from V and 2 bases from J, the gap between germline ends came to 17 bases. The CDR3 reads CATRGRGTTNEKLFF. Written as DNA, the CDR3 is TGTGCCACTAGGGGCAGAGGGACTACTAATGAAAAACTGTTTTTT.

Note on this clone: The germline gene is not matched at one end of the junction; a read error may be the cause. V is TRBV9 and J is TRBJ2-6; D is perhaps TRBD1 (6 bases). The CDR3 consists of 19 residues. The germline V gene has CDR1 SGDLS and CDR2 YYNGEE. DNA for the CDR3: TGTGCCAGCAGCGTACGAGGGGACAAGGCTGCCTCTGGGGCCAACGGCCTGACTTTC. Its translation: CASSVRGDKAASGANGLTF.